This T cell receptor (beta chain) was profiled in a study of blood T cells in healthy people across ages. This CDR3 contains 14 residues. V was clipped by 6 bases and J by 5 bases; unmatched bases: 10. Per the germline V gene, CDR1 is DFQATT and CDR2 is SNEGSKA (reference sequence). A J-beta primer mix and a sample-barcoded 5' primer were used in a second PCR of about 7 to 11 cycles. A tag from a template-switch adaptor with 12 random nucleotides marked each cDNA molecule. In TCRdb, the 5' RACE reads were re-called with MiXCR into one record per CDR3 protein. The sample holds some 1,500,000 distinct CDR3 sequences, roughly two fifths seen once.

Material for sequencing was blood. V is TRBV20-1 and J is TRBJ2-7, with 10 bases that match TRBD2. The source is a woman aged 18-30 years in good health. CDR3 bases: TGCAGTGCCAAAGCGGGGGGGCGTTTCAACGAGCAGTACTTC. Encoded protein: CSAKAGGRFNEQYF.